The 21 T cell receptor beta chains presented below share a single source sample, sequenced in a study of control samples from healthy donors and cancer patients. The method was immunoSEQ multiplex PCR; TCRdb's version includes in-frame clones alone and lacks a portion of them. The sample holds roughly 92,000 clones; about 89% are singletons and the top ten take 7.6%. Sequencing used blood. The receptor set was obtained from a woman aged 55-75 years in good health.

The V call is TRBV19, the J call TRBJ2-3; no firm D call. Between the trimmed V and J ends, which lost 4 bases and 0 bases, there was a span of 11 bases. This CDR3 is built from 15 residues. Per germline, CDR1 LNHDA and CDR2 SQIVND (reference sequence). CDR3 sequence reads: CASSKLSFSTDTQYF. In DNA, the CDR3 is TGTGCCAGTAGTAAACTATCTTTTAGCACAGATACGCAGTATTTT.

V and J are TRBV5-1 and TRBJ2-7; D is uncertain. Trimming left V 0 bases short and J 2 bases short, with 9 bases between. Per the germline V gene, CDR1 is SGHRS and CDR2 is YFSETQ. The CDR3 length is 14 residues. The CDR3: CASSLVGQTYEQYF. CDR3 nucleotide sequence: TGCGCCAGCAGCTTGGTCGGCCAGACCTACGAGCAGTACTTC.

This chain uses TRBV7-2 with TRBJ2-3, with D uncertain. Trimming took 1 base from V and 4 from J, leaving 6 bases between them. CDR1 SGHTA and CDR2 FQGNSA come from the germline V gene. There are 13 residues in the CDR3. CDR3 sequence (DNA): TGTGCCAGCAGCTTAGTAGGGTCAGATACGCAGTATTTT. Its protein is CASSLVGSDTQYF.

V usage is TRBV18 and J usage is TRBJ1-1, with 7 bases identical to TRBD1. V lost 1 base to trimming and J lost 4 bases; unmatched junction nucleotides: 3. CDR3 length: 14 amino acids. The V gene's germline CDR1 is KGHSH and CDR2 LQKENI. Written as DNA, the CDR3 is TGTGCCAGCTCACCACAGACAGGGACCACTGAAGCTTTCTTT. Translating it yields CASSPQTGTTEAFF. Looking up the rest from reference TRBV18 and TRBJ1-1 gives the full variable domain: NAGVMQNPRHLVRRRGQEARLRCSPMKGHSHVYWYRQLPEEGLKFMVYLQKENIIDESGMPKERFSAEFPKEGPSILRIQQVVRGDSAAYFCASSPQTGTTEAFFGQGTRLTVV.

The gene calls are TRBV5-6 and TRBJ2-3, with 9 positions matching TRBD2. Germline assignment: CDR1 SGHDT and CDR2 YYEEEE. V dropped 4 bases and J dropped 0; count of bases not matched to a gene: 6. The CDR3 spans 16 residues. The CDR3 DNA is TGTGCCAGCAGCCCCGAACTAGCGGGCAGCACAGATACGCAGTATTTT. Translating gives CASSPELAGSTDTQYF.

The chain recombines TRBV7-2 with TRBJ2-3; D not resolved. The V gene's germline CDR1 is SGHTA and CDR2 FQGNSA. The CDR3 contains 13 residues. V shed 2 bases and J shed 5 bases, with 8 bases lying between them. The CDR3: CASSLSPGDTQYF. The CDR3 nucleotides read TGTGCCAGCAGCTTATCCCCGGGAGATACGCAGTATTTT.

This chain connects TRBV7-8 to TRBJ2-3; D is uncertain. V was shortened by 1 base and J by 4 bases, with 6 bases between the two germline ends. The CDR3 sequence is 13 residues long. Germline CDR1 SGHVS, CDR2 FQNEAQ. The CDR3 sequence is CASSLGGADTQYF. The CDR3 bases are TGTGCCAGCAGCTTAGGCGGCGCAGATACGCAGTATTTT.

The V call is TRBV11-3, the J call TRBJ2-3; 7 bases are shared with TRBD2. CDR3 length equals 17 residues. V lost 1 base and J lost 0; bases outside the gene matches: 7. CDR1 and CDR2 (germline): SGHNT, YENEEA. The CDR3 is CASSLARLAASTDTQYF. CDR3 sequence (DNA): TGTGCCAGCAGCTTAGCCCGCCTAGCGGCTAGCACAGATACGCAGTATTTT. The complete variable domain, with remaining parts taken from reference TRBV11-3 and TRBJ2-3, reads EAGVVQSPRYKIIEKKQPVAFWCNPISGHNTLYWYLQNLGQGPELLIRYENEEAVDDSQLPKDRFSAERLKGVDSTLKIQPAELGDSAVYLCASSLARLAASTDTQYFGPGTRLTVL.

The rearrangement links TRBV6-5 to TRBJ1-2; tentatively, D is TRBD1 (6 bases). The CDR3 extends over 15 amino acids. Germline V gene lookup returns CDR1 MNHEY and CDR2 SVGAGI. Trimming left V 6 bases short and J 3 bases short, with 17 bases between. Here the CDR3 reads CASSLTGTGDYGYTF. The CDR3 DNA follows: TGTGCCAGCAGCCTTACAGGGACGGGTGACTATGGCTACACCTTC.

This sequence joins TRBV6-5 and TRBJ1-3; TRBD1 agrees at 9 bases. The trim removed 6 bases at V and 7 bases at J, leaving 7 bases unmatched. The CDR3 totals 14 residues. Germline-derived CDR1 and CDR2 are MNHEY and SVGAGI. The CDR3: CASSETGGTNTIYF. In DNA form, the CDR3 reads TGTGCCAGCAGCGAGACAGGGGGGACCAACACCATATATTTT.

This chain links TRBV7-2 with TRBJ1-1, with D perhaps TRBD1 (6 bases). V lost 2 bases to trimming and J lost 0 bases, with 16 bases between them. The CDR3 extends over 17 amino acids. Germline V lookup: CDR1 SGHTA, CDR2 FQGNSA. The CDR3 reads CASSLFGGQSMNTEAFF. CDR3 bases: TGTGCCAGCAGCTTATTCGGGGGCCAGTCCATGAACACTGAAGCTTTCTTT.

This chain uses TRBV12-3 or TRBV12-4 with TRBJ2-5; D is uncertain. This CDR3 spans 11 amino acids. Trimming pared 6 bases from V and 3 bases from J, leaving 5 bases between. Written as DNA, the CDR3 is TGTGCCAGCAGCCAGGAAGAGACCCAGTACTTC. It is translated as CASSQEETQYF.

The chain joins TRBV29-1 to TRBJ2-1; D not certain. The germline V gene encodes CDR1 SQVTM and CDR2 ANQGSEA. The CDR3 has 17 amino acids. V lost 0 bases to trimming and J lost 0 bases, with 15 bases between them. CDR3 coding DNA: TGCAGCGTTGAAGAAGCTGGCCAGTTCTACTCCTACAATGAGCAGTTCTTC. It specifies CSVEEAGQFYSYNEQFF.

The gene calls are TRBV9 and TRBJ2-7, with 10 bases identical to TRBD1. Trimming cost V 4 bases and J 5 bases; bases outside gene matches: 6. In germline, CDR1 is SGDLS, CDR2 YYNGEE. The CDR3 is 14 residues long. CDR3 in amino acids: CASSLPTGGNEQYF. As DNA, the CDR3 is TGTGCCAGCAGCCTCCCGACAGGGGGCAACGAGCAGTACTTC.

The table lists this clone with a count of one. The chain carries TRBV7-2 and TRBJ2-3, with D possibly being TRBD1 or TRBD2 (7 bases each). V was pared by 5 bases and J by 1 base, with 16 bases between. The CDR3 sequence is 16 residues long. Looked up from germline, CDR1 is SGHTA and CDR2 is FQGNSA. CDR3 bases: TGTGCCAGCAGCAGCGGGACAGTTGTGGGCACAGATACGCAGTATTTT. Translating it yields CASSSGTVVGTDTQYF.

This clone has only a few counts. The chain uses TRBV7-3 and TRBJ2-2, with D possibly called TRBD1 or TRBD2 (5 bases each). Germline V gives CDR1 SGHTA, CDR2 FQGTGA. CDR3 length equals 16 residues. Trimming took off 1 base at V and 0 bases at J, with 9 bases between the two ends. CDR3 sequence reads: CASSLRGPANTGELFF. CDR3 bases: TGTGCCAGCAGCTTAAGGGGACCCGCGAACACCGGGGAGCTGTTTTTT.

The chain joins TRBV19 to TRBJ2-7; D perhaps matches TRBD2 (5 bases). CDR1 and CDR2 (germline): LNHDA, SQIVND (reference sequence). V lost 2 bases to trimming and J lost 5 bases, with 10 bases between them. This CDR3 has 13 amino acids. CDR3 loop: CASSILWGDEQYF. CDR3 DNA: TGTGCCAGTAGTATATTGTGGGGAGACGAGCAGTACTTC.

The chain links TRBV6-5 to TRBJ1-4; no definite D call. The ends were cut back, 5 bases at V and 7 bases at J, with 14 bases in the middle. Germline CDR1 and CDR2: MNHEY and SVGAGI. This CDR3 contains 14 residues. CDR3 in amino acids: CASSPWGGGEKLFF. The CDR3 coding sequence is TGTGCCAGCAGTCCGTGGGGTGGCGGTGAAAAACTGTTTTTT.

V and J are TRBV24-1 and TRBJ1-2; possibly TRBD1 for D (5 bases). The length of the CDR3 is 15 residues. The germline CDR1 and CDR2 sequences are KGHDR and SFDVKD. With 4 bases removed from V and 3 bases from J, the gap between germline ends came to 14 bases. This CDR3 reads CATSDPRDGHYGYTF. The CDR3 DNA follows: TGTGCCACCAGTGACCCCCGGGACGGCCACTATGGCTACACCTTC.

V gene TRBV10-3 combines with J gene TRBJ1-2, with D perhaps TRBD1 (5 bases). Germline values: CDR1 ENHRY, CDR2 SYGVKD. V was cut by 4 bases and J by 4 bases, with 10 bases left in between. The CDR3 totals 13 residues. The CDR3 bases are TGTGCCATCAGTGGGGACGGCTCCTATGGCTACACCTTC. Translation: CAISGDGSYGYTF.

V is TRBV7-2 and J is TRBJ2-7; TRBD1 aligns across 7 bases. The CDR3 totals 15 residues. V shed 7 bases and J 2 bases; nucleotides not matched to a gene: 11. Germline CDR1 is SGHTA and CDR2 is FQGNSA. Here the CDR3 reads CASNLDLGQTYEQYF. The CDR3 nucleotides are TGTGCCAGCAACCTCGACCTGGGACAGACCTACGAGCAGTACTTC.